The next 6 T cell receptor beta chains were all read from a single sample in a study of T cells in localized non-small cell lung cancer. The protocol was immunoSEQ multiplex PCR, while the TCRdb copy is restricted to in-frame clones and leaves out a portion. The table records over 45,000 clones, around 90% of them present only once. The sample was peripheral blood, taken before any cancer treatment. These receptors were collected from a man aged 35 to 69 with stage I squamous cell lung carcinoma.

The chain joins TRBV5-4 to TRBJ2-7, with D perhaps matching TRBD1 (7 bases). With 4 bases removed from V and 2 bases from J, the gap between germline ends came to 16 bases. This CDR3 spans 15 amino acids. The germline CDR1 and CDR2 sequences are SGHNT and YYREEE (reference sequence). The CDR3 bases are TGTGCCAGCAGCGGCCTCGGGGGACAGACCTACGAGCAGTACTTC. Its translation is CASSGLGGQTYEQYF.

The chain has TRBV27 and TRBJ1-4, with D maybe TRBD1 (6 bases). V lost 7 bases, J lost 6 bases, and 12 bases lay in between. Germline V lookup: CDR1 MNHEY, CDR2 SMNVEV (reference sequence). CDR3 size: 13 residues. The CDR3, as DNA: TGTGCCAGCAAAATGGACAGAGATGAAAAACTGTTTTTT. Translation gives CASKMDRDEKLFF.

The chain's CDR3 is CASSQVSSGSDEQFF. In nucleotides, the CDR3 is TGCGCCAGCAGCCAAGTGTCTAGCGGGTCGGATGAGCAGTTCTTC. The V call is TRBV4-3, the J call TRBJ2-1; 8 positions agree with TRBD2. This CDR3 is built from 15 residues. The V gene's germline CDR1 is LGHNA and CDR2 YSLEER. Unmatched junction bases numbered 7, after V lost 1 base and J lost 8 bases.

The chain links TRBV7-9 to TRBJ2-7; 8 bases agree with TRBD2. Germline assignment: CDR1 SEHNR and CDR2 FQNEAQ (reference sequence). The CDR3 has 14 residues. The ends lost 5 bases at V and 2 bases at J; junction bases unmatched: 5. CDR3 nucleotides: TGTGCCAGCAGCCCTGTAGCGGGGCCCTACGAGCAGTACTTC. Encoded protein: CASSPVAGPYEQYF.

The rearrangement uses TRBV6-1 and TRBJ1-6, with TRBD1 matching 7 bases. The J segment lost 7 bases and the V segment lost 7 bases, leaving 7 bases of the junction unmatched. Germline-derived CDR1 and CDR2 are MNHNS and SASEGT. This CDR3 contains 14 residues. The CDR3 protein is CASTLTGRNSPLHF. CDR3 bases: TGTGCCAGCACCCTGACAGGGAGGAATTCACCCCTCCACTTT.

CDR3 sequence (DNA): TGTAGCGGGGGGACAGGGCTGGAAGGAGAGACCCAGTACTTC. Amino acid sequence: CSGGTGLEGETQYF. The chain carries TRBV28 and TRBJ2-5; D tentatively fits TRBD1 or TRBD2 (9 bases each). Germline-derived CDR1 and CDR2 are MDHEN and SYDVKM. This CDR3 region has 14 residues.